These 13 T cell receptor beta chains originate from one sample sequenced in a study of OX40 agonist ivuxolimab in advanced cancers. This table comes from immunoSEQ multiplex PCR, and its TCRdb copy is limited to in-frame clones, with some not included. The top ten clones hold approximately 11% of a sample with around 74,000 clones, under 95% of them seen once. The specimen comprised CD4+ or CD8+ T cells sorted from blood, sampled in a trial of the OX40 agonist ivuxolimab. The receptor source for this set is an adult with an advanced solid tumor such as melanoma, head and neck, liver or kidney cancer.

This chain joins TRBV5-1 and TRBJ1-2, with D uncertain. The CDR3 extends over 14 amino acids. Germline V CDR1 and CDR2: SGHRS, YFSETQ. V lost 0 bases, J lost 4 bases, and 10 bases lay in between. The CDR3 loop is CASSLATQIYGYTF. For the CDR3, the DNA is TGCGCCAGCAGCTTGGCGACCCAGATCTATGGCTACACCTTC.

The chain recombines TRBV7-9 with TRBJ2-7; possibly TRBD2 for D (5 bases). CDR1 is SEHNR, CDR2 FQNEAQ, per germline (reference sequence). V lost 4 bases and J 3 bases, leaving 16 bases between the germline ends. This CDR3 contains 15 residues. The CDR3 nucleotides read TGTGCCAGCAGCTCAACGGACTCCATGGACTACGAGCAGTACTTC. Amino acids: CASSSTDSMDYEQYF.

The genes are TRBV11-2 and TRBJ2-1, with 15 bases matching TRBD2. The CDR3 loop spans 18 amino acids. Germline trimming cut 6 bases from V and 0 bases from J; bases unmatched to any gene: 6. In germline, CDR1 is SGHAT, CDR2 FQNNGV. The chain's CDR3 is CASRSGTSGGPSYNEQFF. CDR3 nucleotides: TGTGCCAGCAGATCGGGGACTAGCGGGGGGCCCTCCTACAATGAGCAGTTCTTC.

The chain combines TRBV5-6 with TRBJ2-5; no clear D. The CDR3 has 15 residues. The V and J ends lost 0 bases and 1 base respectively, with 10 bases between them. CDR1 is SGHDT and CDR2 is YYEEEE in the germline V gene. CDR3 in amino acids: CASSLVGETQETQYF. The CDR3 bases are TGTGCCAGCAGCTTGGTTGGAGAGACCCAAGAGACCCAGTACTTC.

CDR3 amino acids: CASSLAGAYEQYF. Here the CDR3 DNA reads TGTGCCAGCAGCTTAGCGGGAGCCTACGAGCAGTACTTC. The rearrangement joins TRBV7-6 to TRBJ2-7; the D gene is possibly TRBD2 (5 bases). With 0 bases removed from V and 2 bases from J, the gap between germline ends came to 5 bases. The CDR3 consists of 13 residues. Germline CDR1 SGHVS, CDR2 FNYEAQ.

In DNA, the CDR3 is TGTGCCAGCAGTTTAACGGCAGGGACCCCCTACGAGCAGTACTTC. Its translation is CASSLTAGTPYEQYF. V is TRBV27 and J is TRBJ2-7; D tentatively fits TRBD1 or TRBD2 (5 bases each). CDR1 and CDR2 (germline): MNHEY, SMNVEV (reference sequence). Trimming left V 2 bases short and J 2 bases short, with 13 bases between. The CDR3 totals 15 residues.

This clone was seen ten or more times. The CDR3 loop is CASSLQGTRETQYF. Here the CDR3 DNA reads TGTGCCAGCAGTTTACAGGGGACGAGAGAGACCCAGTACTTC. The chain is built from TRBV28 and TRBJ2-5; TRBD1 might be the D (6 bases). This CDR3 is 14 amino acids long. V gave up 2 bases and J gave up 4 bases, with 11 bases separating them. CDR1 is MDHEN and CDR2 is SYDVKM in the germline V gene.

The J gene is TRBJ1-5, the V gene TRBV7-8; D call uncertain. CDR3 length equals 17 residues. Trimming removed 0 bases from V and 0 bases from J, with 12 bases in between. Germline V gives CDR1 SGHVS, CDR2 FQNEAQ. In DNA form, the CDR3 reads TGTGCCAGCAGCTTAGCGCAAGCCATAAATAGCAATCAGCCCCAGCATTTT. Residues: CASSLAQAINSNQPQHF.

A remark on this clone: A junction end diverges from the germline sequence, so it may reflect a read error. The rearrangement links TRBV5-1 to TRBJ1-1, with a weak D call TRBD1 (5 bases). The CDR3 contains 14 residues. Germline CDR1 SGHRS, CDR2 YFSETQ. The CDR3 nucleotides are TGTGCCAGCAGCTCCTACGCCGGGGGGACTGAAGCTTTCTTT. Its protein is CASSSYAGGTEAFF.

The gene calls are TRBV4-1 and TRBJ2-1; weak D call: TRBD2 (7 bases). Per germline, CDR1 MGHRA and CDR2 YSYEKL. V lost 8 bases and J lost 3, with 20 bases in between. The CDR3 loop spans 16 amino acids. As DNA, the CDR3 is TGCGCCAGCCGAACCGCAAAGGGGGGGGTCTACAATGAGCAGTTCTTC. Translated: CASRTAKGGVYNEQFF.

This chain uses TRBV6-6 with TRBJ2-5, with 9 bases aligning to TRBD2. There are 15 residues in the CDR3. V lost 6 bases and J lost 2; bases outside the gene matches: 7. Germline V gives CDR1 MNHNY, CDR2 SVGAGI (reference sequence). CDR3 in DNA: TGTGCCAGCAGCTCTAGCGGGGCCCCACAAGAGACCCAGTACTTC. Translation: CASSSSGAPQETQYF.

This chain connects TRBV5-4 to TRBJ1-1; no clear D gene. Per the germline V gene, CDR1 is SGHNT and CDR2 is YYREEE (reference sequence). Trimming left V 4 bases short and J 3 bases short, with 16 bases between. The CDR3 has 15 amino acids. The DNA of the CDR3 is TGTGCCAGCAGCCGGGTTGGGATTTCGGACACTGAAGCTTTCTTT. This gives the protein CASSRVGISDTEAFF.

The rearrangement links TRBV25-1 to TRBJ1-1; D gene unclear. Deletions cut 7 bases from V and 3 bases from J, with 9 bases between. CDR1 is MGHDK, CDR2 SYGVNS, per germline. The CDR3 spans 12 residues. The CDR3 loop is CASTHRDTEAFF. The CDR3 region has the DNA TGTGCCAGCACCCACCGGGACACTGAAGCTTTCTTT.